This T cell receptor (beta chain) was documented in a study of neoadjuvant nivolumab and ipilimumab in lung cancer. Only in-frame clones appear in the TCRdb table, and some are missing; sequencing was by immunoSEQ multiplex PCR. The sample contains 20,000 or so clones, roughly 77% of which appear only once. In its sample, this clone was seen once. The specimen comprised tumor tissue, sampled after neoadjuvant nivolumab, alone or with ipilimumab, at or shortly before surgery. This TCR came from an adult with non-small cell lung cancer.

The CDR3 DNA is TGCGCCAGCAGCTTGGTCTCTCCTAGCGGGAGGGACCACAATGAGCAGTTCTTC. It encodes CASSLVSPSGRDHNEQFF. The rearrangement joins TRBV5-1 to TRBJ2-1; 12 bases align to TRBD2. Germline CDR1 and CDR2: SGHRS and YFSETQ. This CDR3 contains 18 residues. The J segment lost 5 bases and the V segment lost 0 bases, leaving 9 bases of the junction unmatched.